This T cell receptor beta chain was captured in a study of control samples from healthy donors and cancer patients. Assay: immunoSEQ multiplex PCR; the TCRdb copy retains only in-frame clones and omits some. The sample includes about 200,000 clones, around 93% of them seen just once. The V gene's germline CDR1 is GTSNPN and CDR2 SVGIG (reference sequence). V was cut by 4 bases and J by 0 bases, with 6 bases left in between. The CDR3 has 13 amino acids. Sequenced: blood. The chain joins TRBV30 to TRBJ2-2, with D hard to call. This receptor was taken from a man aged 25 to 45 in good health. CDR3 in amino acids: CAWNAANTGELFF. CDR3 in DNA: TGTGCCTGGAACGCCGCGAACACCGGGGAGCTGTTTTTT.